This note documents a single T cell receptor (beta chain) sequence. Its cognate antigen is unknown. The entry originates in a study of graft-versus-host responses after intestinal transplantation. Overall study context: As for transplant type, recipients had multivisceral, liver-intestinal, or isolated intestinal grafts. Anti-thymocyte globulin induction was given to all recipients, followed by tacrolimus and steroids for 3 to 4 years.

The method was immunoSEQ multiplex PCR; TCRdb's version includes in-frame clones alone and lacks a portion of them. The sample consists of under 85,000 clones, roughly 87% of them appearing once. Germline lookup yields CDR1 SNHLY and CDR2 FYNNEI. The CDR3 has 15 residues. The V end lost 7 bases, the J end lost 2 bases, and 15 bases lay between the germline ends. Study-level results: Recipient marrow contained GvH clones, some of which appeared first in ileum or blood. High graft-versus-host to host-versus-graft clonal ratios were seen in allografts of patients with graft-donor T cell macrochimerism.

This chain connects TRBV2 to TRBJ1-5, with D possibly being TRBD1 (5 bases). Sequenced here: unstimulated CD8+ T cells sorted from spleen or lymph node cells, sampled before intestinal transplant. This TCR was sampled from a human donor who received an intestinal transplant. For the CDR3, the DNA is TGTGCCAGCACCGAAGGAGACAGCCGCAATCAGCCCCAGCATTTT. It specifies CASTEGDSRNQPQHF.